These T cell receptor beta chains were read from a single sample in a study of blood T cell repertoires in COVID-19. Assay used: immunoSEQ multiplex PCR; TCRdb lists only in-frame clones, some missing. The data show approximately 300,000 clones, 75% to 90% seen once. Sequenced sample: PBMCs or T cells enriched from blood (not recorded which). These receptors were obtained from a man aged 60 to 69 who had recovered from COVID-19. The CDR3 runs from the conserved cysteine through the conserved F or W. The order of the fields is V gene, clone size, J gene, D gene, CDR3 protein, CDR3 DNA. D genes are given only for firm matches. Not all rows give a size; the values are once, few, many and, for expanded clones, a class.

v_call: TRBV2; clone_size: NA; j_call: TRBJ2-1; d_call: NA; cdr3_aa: CASSPFMGLYNEQFF; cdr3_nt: TGTGCCAGCAGTCCCTTTATGGGCTTGTACAATGAGCAGTTCTTC
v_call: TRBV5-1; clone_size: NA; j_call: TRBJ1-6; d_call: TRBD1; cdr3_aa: CASSLDRDPYNSPLHF; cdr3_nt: TGCGCCAGCAGTTTGGACAGGGACCCCTATAATTCACCCCTCCACTTT
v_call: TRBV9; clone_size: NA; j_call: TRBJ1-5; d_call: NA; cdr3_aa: CASSLTDNQPQHF; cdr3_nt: TGTGCCAGCAGCCTTACAGATAATCAGCCCCAGCATTTT
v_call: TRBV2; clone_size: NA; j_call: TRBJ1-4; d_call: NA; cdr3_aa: CASSRDGSGEKLFF; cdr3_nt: TGTGCCAGCAGTCGAGACGGGAGTGGCGAAAAACTGTTTTTT
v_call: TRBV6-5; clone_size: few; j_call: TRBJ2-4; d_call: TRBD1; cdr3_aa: CASSKTGGGKNIQYF; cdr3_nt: TGTGCCAGCAGCAAGACAGGGGGGGGCAAAAACATTCAGTACTTC
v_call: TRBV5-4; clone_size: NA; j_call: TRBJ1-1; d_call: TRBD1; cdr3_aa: CASSLGDRLNTEAFF; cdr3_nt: TGTGCCAGCAGCTTGGGGGACAGATTGAACACTGAAGCTTTCTTT
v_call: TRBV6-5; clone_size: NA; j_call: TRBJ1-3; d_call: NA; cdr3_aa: CASSQGRSGNTIYF; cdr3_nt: TGTGCCAGCAGTCAGGGTAGGTCCGGAAACACCATATATTTT
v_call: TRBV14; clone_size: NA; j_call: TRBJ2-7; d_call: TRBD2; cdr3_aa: CASSQLLAGSEQYF; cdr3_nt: TGTGCCAGCAGCCAATTACTAGCGGGATCCGAGCAGTACTTC
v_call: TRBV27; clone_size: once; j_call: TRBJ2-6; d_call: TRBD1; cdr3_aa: CASSFYQGAGVGANVLTF; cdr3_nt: TGTGCCAGCAGTTTCTATCAGGGGGCGGGTGTTGGGGCCAACGTCCTGACTTTC
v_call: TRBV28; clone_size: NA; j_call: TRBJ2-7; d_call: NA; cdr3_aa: CASSFSQGDEQYF; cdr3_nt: TGTGCCAGCAGTTTTTCACAGGGTGACGAGCAGTACTTC
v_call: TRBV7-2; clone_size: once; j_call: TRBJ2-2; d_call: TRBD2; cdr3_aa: CASSPFASGNTGELFF; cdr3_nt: TGTGCCAGCAGCCCTTTTGCTAGCGGTAACACCGGGGAGCTGTTTTTT
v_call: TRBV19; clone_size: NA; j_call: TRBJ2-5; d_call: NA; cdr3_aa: CASSLYDRNQETQYF; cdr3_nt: TGTGCCAGTAGTCTATACGACAGAAACCAAGAGACCCAGTACTTC
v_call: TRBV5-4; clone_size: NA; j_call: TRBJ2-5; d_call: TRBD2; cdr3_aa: CASSHLAGGRETQYF; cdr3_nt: TGTGCCAGCAGCCACCTAGCGGGAGGGCGGGAGACCCAGTACTTC
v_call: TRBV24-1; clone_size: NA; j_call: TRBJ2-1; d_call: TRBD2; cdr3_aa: CATGSRTGGTGTSSGEQFF; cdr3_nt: TGTGCCACCGGAAGTAGGACAGGAGGAACCGGGACTAGCTCCGGTGAGCAGTTCTTC
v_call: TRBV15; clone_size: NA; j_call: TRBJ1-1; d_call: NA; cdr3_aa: CATSRDLSDGQFAFF; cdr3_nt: TGTGCCACCAGCAGAGATCTTTCAGACGGACAGTTCGCTTTCTTT
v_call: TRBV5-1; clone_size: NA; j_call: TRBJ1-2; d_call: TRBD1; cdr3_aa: CASSLGETGSFGYTF; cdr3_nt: TGCGCCAGCAGCTTGGGAGAGACAGGGTCTTTTGGCTACACCTTC
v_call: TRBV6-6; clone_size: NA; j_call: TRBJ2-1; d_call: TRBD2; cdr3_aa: CASSYAGGSSYNEQFF; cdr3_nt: TGTGCCAGCAGTTACGCGGGCGGGAGCTCCTACAATGAGCAGTTCTTC
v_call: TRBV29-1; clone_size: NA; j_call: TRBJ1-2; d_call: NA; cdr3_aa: CSVEDWSYGYTF; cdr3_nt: TGCAGCGTTGAGGACTGGAGCTATGGCTACACCTTC
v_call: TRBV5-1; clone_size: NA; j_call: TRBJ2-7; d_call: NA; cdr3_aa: CASSPPSGGSYEQYF; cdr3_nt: TGCGCCAGCAGCCCACCCTCCGGGGGTTCCTACGAGCAGTACTTC
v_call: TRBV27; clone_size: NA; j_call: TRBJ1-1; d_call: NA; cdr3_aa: CASSVLAAGDTEAFF; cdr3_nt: TGTGCCAGCAGTGTCTTGGCCGCGGGGGACACTGAAGCTTTCTTT
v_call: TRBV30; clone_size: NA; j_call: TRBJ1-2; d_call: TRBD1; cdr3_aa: CACRGGGQGPTNYGYTF; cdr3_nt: TGTGCCTGCCGAGGGGGGGGACAGGGCCCCACTAACTATGGCTACACCTTC
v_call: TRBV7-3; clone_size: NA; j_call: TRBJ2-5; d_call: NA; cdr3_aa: CASSRQRWETQYF; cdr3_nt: TGTGCCAGCAGCAGACAACGTTGGGAGACCCAGTACTTC
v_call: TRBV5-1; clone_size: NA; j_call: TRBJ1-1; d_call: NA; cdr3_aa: CASSLAVGANTEAFF; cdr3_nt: TGCGCCAGCAGCTTGGCCGTTGGAGCGAACACTGAAGCTTTCTTT
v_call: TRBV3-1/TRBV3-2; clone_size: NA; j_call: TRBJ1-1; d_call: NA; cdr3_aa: CASSKSQGPGTEAFF; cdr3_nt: TGTGCCAGCAGCAAATCACAGGGTCCGGGGACTGAAGCTTTCTTT